Listed below are T cell receptor beta chains from one sample, sequenced in a study of beta chain features in type 1 diabetes. TCRdb keeps only in-frame clones here, not all; method: immunoSEQ multiplex PCR. The sample lists more than 350,000 clones; 11% were seen once. Sequencing was done on a sample of naive CD4+ T cells from blood. Every receptor here comes from a woman younger than 30 in good health. The CDR3 runs from the conserved cysteine through the conserved F or W. The order of the fields is D gene, J gene, V gene, clone size, CDR3 protein, CDR3 DNA. A D gene is named only where the DNA matches it firmly. Only some rows state a clone size, as once, few, many or a class for expanded clones.

>-|TRBJ1-1|TRBV28|-
CASSLGWNTEAFF
TGTGCCAGCAGTTTAGGTTGGAACACTGAAGCTTTCTTT
>-|TRBJ2-2|TRBV11-2|once
CASSFLQAHTGELFF
TGTGCCAGCAGCTTCTTGCAGGCTCACACCGGGGAGCTGTTTTTT
>-|TRBJ2-5|TRBV4-1|-
CASSPGQRQETQYF
TGCGCCAGCAGCCCCGGACAGAGACAAGAGACCCAGTACTTC
>TRBD2|TRBJ2-7|TRBV7-7|-
CASSLSLAGGNRYYEQYF
TGTGCTAGCAGCTTAAGTCTAGCGGGAGGTAATCGTTATTACGAGCAGTACTTC
>TRBD2|TRBJ2-3|TRBV29-1|few
CSGGGRLGRTDTQYF
TGCAGCGGCGGGGGGCGGCTAGGAAGGACAGATACGCAGTATTTT
>-|TRBJ2-3|TRBV27|-
CASSPPQVTDTQYF
TGTGCCAGCAGTCCCCCACAGGTCACAGATACGCAGTATTTT
>TRBD1|TRBJ1-2|TRBV7-2|few
CASSEDRNYGYTF
TGTGCCAGCAGCGAGGACAGGAACTATGGCTACACCTTC
>-|TRBJ2-3|TRBV19|few
CASTRTLTDTQYF
TGTGCCAGTACTCGGACCCTCACAGATACGCAGTATTTT
>TRBD1|TRBJ2-1|TRBV7-7|-
CASSKDRVGDEQFF
TGTGCTAGCAGCAAAGACAGGGTTGGGGATGAGCAGTTCTTC
>TRBD1|TRBJ1-1|TRBV28|few
CASSLPGTGGWTEAFF
TGTGCCAGCAGTTTACCAGGAACAGGGGGTTGGACTGAAGCTTTCTTT
>-|TRBJ1-6|TRBV28|few
CASSLATRGLHF
TGTGCCAGCAGTTTGGCGACTCGGGGCCTCCACTTT
>-|TRBJ2-3|TRBV7-2|few
CASRTTDTQYF
TGTGCCAGCAGAACCACAGATACGCAGTATTTT
>-|TRBJ2-2|TRBV5-1|-
CASSLVSLRELFF
TGCGCCAGCAGCTTGGTATCGCTCCGGGAGCTGTTTTTT
>-|TRBJ2-2|TRBV4-3|-
CASSHTGQNGELFF
TGCGCCAGCAGCCATACAGGACAAAACGGGGAGCTGTTTTTT
>-|TRBJ1-5|TRBV28|few
CASSFVGQPQHF
TGTGCCAGCAGTTTCGTTGGCCAGCCCCAGCATTTT